The clone carrying this T cell receptor (beta chain) has ten or more counts. Total RNA was isolated from unfractionated whole blood. The data are from a study of human T cells and chemical hapten exposure. Study summary: Slight differences in pooled library volume were the main source of varying TCR yields across samples.

TCRdb reanalysed the 5' RACE reads using MiXCR and keeps one entry per CDR3 protein. The sample carries about 140,000 distinct CDR3 sequences, about 4% recorded once. Germline V gene lookup returns CDR1 MNHEY and CDR2 SMNVEV (reference sequence). The CDR3 extends over 16 amino acids. Trimming cost V 1 base and J 5 bases, with 17 bases left between them. The rearrangement joins TRBV27 to TRBJ2-5; the D is unclear. The TCR was taken from a female donor in good health. The CDR3 DNA is TGTGCCAGCAGTTTATACCCTCCTTCAGGTCGGGAGACCCAGTACTTC. Residues: CASSLYPPSGRETQYF.